Listed below are T cell receptor beta chains from one sample, sequenced in a study of blood T cell repertoires in COVID-19. Data came from immunoSEQ multiplex PCR; TCRdb stores just in-frame clones and leaves some out. This sample has fewer than 200,000 clones; 70% to 90% occur once, and the top ten carry roughly 1.1%. Specimen: peripheral blood. The source of these receptors is a man aged 60 to 69 who had recovered from COVID-19. CDR3s include the opening cysteine and the closing phenylalanine or tryptophan. Each record gives: V gene, clone size, CDR3 length, D gene, J gene, CDR3 protein, CDR3 DNA. The D gene is left open where the match is weak. Not every row has a clone size; where given, it reads once, few, many or a size class.

TRBV14,-,13,-,TRBJ1-1,CASSQDPSTEAFF,TGTGCCAGCAGCCAAGATCCCAGCACTGAAGCTTTCTTT
TRBV7-8,-,14,TRBD2,TRBJ2-1,CASSLLAGVHEQFF,TGTGCCAGCAGCTTACTAGCGGGGGTACATGAGCAGTTCTTC
TRBV3-1/TRBV3-2,-,14,-,TRBJ1-1,CASSPLQGNTEAFF,TGTGCCAGCAGCCCCTTACAGGGGAACACTGAAGCTTTCTTT
TRBV18,-,15,TRBD1,TRBJ1-1,CASSPSKTGGTEAFF,TGTGCCAGCTCACCATCAAAGACAGGGGGCACTGAAGCTTTCTTT
TRBV12-3/TRBV12-4,-,13,-,TRBJ1-1,CASTPEQNTEAFF,TGTGCCAGCACCCCAGAACAGAACACTGAAGCTTTCTTT
TRBV9,-,15,-,TRBJ1-1,CASSEVSPGRTEAFF,TGTGCCAGCAGCGAAGTCTCTCCAGGGAGGACTGAAGCTTTCTTT
TRBV18,-,15,TRBD1,TRBJ1-1,CASSPGDRRFTEAFF,TGTGCCAGCTCACCCGGGGACAGAAGGTTCACTGAAGCTTTCTTT
TRBV11-2,once,16,-,TRBJ1-3,CASSPSARGSGNTIYF,TGTGCCAGCAGCCCATCCGCAAGGGGCTCTGGAAACACCATATATTTT
TRBV7-9,-,17,TRBD1,TRBJ2-6,CASSLNRGDSGANVLTF,TGTGCCAGCAGCTTAAACAGGGGCGACTCTGGGGCCAACGTCCTGACTTTC
TRBV2,-,13,-,TRBJ1-5,CASSYGLNQPQHF,TGTGCCAGCAGTTATGGACTGAATCAGCCCCAGCATTTT
TRBV6-5,-,13,-,TRBJ1-5,CASSQELDQPQHF,TGTGCCAGCAGCCAAGAACTGGATCAGCCCCAGCATTTT
TRBV7-9,-,16,TRBD1,TRBJ1-1,CASSLAGARNRGEAFF,TGTGCCAGCAGCTTAGCAGGAGCCAGAAACAGGGGTGAAGCTTTCTTT
TRBV18,-,14,-,TRBJ1-6,CASSPSGSNSPLHF,TGTGCCAGCTCACCGTCCGGGAGTAATTCACCCCTCCACTTT
TRBV11-2,few,16,TRBD1,TRBJ2-2,CASSFRDRVQFGELFF,TGTGCCAGCAGCTTCCGGGACAGGGTCCAGTTCGGGGAGCTGTTTTTT
TRBV7-3,-,15,TRBD2,TRBJ2-1,CASSPTSGGYNEQFF,TGTGCCAGCAGCCCAACTAGCGGGGGATACAATGAGCAGTTCTTC
TRBV6-5,-,15,-,TRBJ1-1,CASSPHPISNTEAFF,TGTGCCAGCAGTCCACACCCCATATCGAACACTGAAGCTTTCTTT
TRBV4-3,-,17,TRBD1,TRBJ1-2,CASSQDRGGRGTYGYTF,TGCGCCAGCAGCCAAGATCGGGGTGGCAGGGGGACGTATGGCTACACCTTC
TRBV2,-,19,TRBD1,TRBJ1-6,CASSVTGTGPRFVVSPLHF,TGTGCCAGCAGCGTCACCGGGACAGGGCCCCGATTCGTAGTCTCACCCCTCCACTTT
TRBV4-2,-,13,TRBD2,TRBJ2-3,CASTSGGTDTQYF,TGTGCCAGCACTAGCGGGGGCACAGATACGCAGTATTTT
TRBV11-2,-,16,TRBD2,TRBJ2-3,CASSLGAGGTTDTQYF,TGTGCCAGCAGCTTAGGGGCGGGGGGCACCACAGATACGCAGTATTTT
TRBV10-3,-,14,TRBD1,TRBJ2-4,CAISDGQGADIQYF,TGTGCCATCAGTGATGGACAGGGGGCTGACATTCAGTACTTC
TRBV7-8,once,18,TRBD2,TRBJ2-2,CASRERGTSGEVTGELFF,TGTGCCAGCAGGGAGCGGGGGACTAGCGGGGAAGTCACCGGGGAGCTGTTTTTT
TRBV10-3,-,15,-,TRBJ1-1,CAISVGGQRDTEAFF,TGTGCCATCAGTGTGGGGGGGCAGCGAGACACTGAAGCTTTCTTT
TRBV11-3,-,15,TRBD1,TRBJ2-7,CASSLRTGATYEQYF,TGTGCCAGCAGCTTACGGACAGGGGCTACCTACGAGCAGTACTTC
TRBV5-1,once,14,TRBD1,TRBJ2-7,CATSPSGGRYEQYF,TGCGCCACTTCCCCGTCAGGGGGACGCTACGAGCAGTACTTC
TRBV18,-,15,-,TRBJ1-1,CASSLAGTLNTEAFF,TGTGCCAGCTCACTCGCCGGGACACTAAACACTGAAGCTTTCTTT
TRBV6-6,-,13,-,TRBJ2-7,CASTPATNYEQYF,TGTGCCAGCACCCCAGCGACGAACTACGAGCAGTACTTC
TRBV9,-,17,TRBD1,TRBJ1-6,CASSSRTGQGYNSPLHF,TGTGCCAGCAGCTCCCGGACTGGACAGGGCTATAATTCACCCCTCCACTTT
TRBV14,-,13,-,TRBJ1-1,CASSQSLNTEAFF,TGTGCCAGCAGCCAGTCGTTGAACACTGAAGCTTTCTTT
TRBV18,-,16,-,TRBJ2-2,CASSPPSHSGTGELFF,TGTGCCAGCTCACCTCCTTCCCACTCGGGCACCGGGGAGCTGTTTTTT
TRBV27,-,13,-,TRBJ1-1,CASSLSLNTEAFF,TGTGCCAGCAGTTTGTCGTTGAACACTGAAGCTTTCTTT
TRBV7-3,-,15,TRBD1,TRBJ1-2,CASSPTGLVDYGYTF,TGTGCCAGCAGCCCGACAGGGCTGGTCGACTATGGCTACACCTTC
TRBV11-1,-,16,TRBD1,TRBJ1-4,CASSRRGQVVNEKLFF,TGTGCCAGCAGCCGCCGTGGACAGGTTGTTAATGAAAAACTGTTTTTT
TRBV24-1,-,15,TRBD1,TRBJ2-3,CATGIWTGGIDTQYF,TGTGCCACCGGAATCTGGACAGGGGGCATCGATACGCAGTATTTT
TRBV7-2,-,15,-,TRBJ1-3,CASRGADYSGNTIYF,TGTGCCAGCAGGGGGGCAGACTACTCTGGAAACACCATATATTTT
TRBV24-1,-,15,TRBD1,TRBJ2-3,CATSARTGASDTQYF,TGTGCCACCAGTGCCAGGACAGGGGCCTCAGATACGCAGTATTTT
TRBV11-2,-,16,TRBD1,TRBJ1-1,CASSLRWGQVHTEAFF,TGTGCCAGCAGCTTACGATGGGGACAGGTTCACACTGAAGCTTTCTTT
TRBV5-6,-,15,TRBD2,TRBJ2-1,CASSPQLAAVNEQFF,TGTGCCAGCAGCCCGCAACTAGCGGCTGTAAATGAGCAGTTCTTC
TRBV2,-,15,TRBD1,TRBJ1-6,CASSELRQGVSPLHF,TGTGCCAGCAGTGAATTAAGACAGGGGGTTTCACCCCTCCACTTT
TRBV19,-,13,-,TRBJ2-1,CASSIGPGNEQFF,TGTGCCAGTAGTATAGGGCCTGGCAATGAGCAGTTCTTC
TRBV20-1,-,14,-,TRBJ1-2,CSASGSRRQSGYTF,TGCAGTGCTAGTGGGAGCCGCCGACAGTCTGGCTACACCTTC
TRBV6-5,-,14,TRBD1,TRBJ2-7,CASSEHRGYYEQYF,TGTGCCAGCAGCGAGCACAGGGGGTACTACGAGCAGTACTTC
TRBV4-3,many,16,TRBD1,TRBJ1-4,CASSQGAGQGAEKLFF,TGCGCCAGCAGCCAAGGGGCGGGACAGGGGGCTGAAAAACTGTTTTTT
TRBV9,-,16,TRBD1,TRBJ2-3,CASSVLQGAVADTQYF,TGTGCCAGCAGCGTACTACAGGGGGCAGTGGCAGATACGCAGTATTTT
TRBV29-1,-,12,-,TRBJ1-2,CSVGGETYGYTF,TGCAGCGTTGGGGGGGAGACCTATGGCTACACCTTC
TRBV3-1/TRBV3-2,-,12,-,TRBJ1-1,CASSQAGTEAFF,TGTGCCAGCAGCCAAGCAGGGACTGAAGCTTTCTTT
TRBV7-2,few,16,TRBD1,TRBJ1-4,CASRRDSLATNEKLFF,TGTGCCAGCAGACGGGACAGCCTTGCAACTAATGAAAAACTGTTTTTT
TRBV5-5,once,15,-,TRBJ2-7,CASSLDLRGAYEQYF,TGTGCCAGCAGCTTGGACCTCCGCGGGGCCTACGAGCAGTACTTC
TRBV19,-,14,TRBD2,TRBJ2-3,CASSPGLAGDTQYF,TGTGCCAGTAGTCCCGGACTAGCAGGAGATACGCAGTATTTT
TRBV4-2,few,16,-,TRBJ2-6,CASSQAQGSGANVLTF,TGTGCCAGCAGCCAAGCACAGGGCTCTGGGGCCAACGTCCTGACTTTC
TRBV27,-,14,-,TRBJ1-4,CASSLIRGAEKLFF,TGTGCCAGCAGTTTAATAAGGGGTGCGGAAAAACTGTTTTTT
TRBV10-3,-,11,-,TRBJ2-1,CAISEQREQFF,TGTGCCATCAGTGAGCAGCGGGAGCAGTTCTTC
TRBV5-1,-,14,-,TRBJ2-2,CASSWSVNTGELFF,TGCGCCAGCAGCTGGAGCGTAAACACCGGGGAGCTGTTTTTT
TRBV11-3,few,14,TRBD1,TRBJ2-2,CASSAGGATGELFF,TGTGCCAGCAGCGCAGGGGGTGCGACCGGGGAGCTGTTTTTT